These T cell receptor beta chains were read from a single sample in a study of cytotoxic CD8 clonotypes in ibrutinib-treated CLL. Sequenced by immunoSEQ multiplex PCR; TCRdb stores in-frame clones only, minus some. The sample lists 160,000 or so clones, under 90% seen once, with about 4.5% in the top ten. The specimen comprised PBMCs, sampled after 24 months of ibrutinib treatment. These receptors were taken from a human donor with chronic lymphocytic leukemia. Each CDR3 is given with its conserved first and last residue. Each record gives: J gene, D gene, V gene, clone size, CDR3 protein, CDR3 DNA. The D gene is left open where the match is weak. Expanded clones are given a class, and other clones once, few, many or no size at all.

J gene: TRBJ1-2; D gene: NA; V gene: TRBV28; clone size: NA; CDR3 protein: CASSSGVGYTF; CDR3 DNA: TGTGCCAGCAGTTCAGGGGTCGGCTACACCTTC
J gene: TRBJ1-4; D gene: NA; V gene: TRBV16; clone size: NA; CDR3 protein: CASSQSQPLRREKLFF; CDR3 DNA: TGTGCCAGCAGCCAATCTCAGCCCCTTCGAAGGGAAAAACTGTTTTTT
J gene: TRBJ2-2; D gene: NA; V gene: TRBV29-1; clone size: NA; CDR3 protein: CSAGVTNTGELFF; CDR3 DNA: TGCAGCGCGGGGGTTACGAACACCGGGGAGCTGTTTTTT
J gene: TRBJ2-1; D gene: NA; V gene: TRBV29-1; clone size: NA; CDR3 protein: CSAAPFLDEQFF; CDR3 DNA: TGCAGCGCCGCCCCCTTTTTGGATGAGCAGTTCTTC
J gene: TRBJ1-5; D gene: NA; V gene: TRBV6-5; clone size: NA; CDR3 protein: CASRFSGGSSQPQHF; CDR3 DNA: TGTGCCAGCAGATTTTCTGGGGGGTCCAGTCAGCCCCAGCATTTT
J gene: TRBJ1-2; D gene: NA; V gene: TRBV2; clone size: NA; CDR3 protein: CARKGADYGYTF; CDR3 DNA: TGTGCCAGAAAAGGGGCAGACTATGGCTACACCTTC
J gene: TRBJ2-1; D gene: TRBD2; V gene: TRBV4-3; clone size: many; CDR3 protein: CASSPEAYAGESYNEQFF; CDR3 DNA: TGCGCCAGCAGCCCAGAAGCGTATGCGGGAGAGTCCTACAATGAGCAGTTCTTC
J gene: TRBJ2-3; D gene: TRBD1; V gene: TRBV18; clone size: few; CDR3 protein: CASSPDRLTDTQYF; CDR3 DNA: TGTGCCAGCTCCCCGGACAGGCTCACAGATACGCAGTATTTT
J gene: TRBJ2-7; D gene: NA; V gene: TRBV10-1; clone size: NA; CDR3 protein: CASLSAREGEQYF; CDR3 DNA: TGCGCCAGTCTGAGTGCCAGGGAAGGCGAGCAGTACTTC
J gene: TRBJ1-1; D gene: TRBD1; V gene: TRBV9; clone size: NA; CDR3 protein: CASSVENNRGRTEAFF; CDR3 DNA: TGTGCCAGCAGCGTAGAAAACAACAGGGGGCGGACTGAAGCTTTCTTT
J gene: TRBJ2-6; D gene: NA; V gene: TRBV2; clone size: NA; CDR3 protein: CASSDPSGANVLTF; CDR3 DNA: TGTGCCAGCAGTGATCCCTCTGGGGCCAACGTCCTGACTTTC
J gene: TRBJ2-1; D gene: TRBD2; V gene: TRBV4-2; clone size: NA; CDR3 protein: CASSRDGLAGGSNEQFF; CDR3 DNA: TGTGCCAGCAGCCGGGATGGACTAGCGGGAGGCAGCAATGAGCAGTTCTTC
J gene: TRBJ1-1; D gene: NA; V gene: TRBV27; clone size: NA; CDR3 protein: CATLLGTEAFF; CDR3 DNA: TGTGCCACCCTATTAGGAACTGAAGCTTTCTTT
J gene: TRBJ1-1; D gene: TRBD1; V gene: TRBV5-1; clone size: NA; CDR3 protein: CASSLGQGWAAFF; CDR3 DNA: TGCGCCAGCAGCCTCGGACAGGGATGGGCAGCTTTCTTT
J gene: TRBJ1-2; D gene: NA; V gene: TRBV28; clone size: NA; CDR3 protein: CASSSAGVNYGYTF; CDR3 DNA: TGTGCCAGCAGTTCGGCAGGGGTGAACTATGGCTACACCTTC
J gene: TRBJ2-2; D gene: NA; V gene: TRBV9; clone size: NA; CDR3 protein: CASSVVGSPGELFF; CDR3 DNA: TGTGCCAGCAGCGTAGTGGGGAGCCCCGGGGAGCTGTTTTTT
J gene: TRBJ1-1; D gene: NA; V gene: TRBV28; clone size: NA; CDR3 protein: CASSDNTEAFF; CDR3 DNA: TGTGCCAGCAGCGATAACACTGAAGCTTTCTTT
J gene: TRBJ2-7; D gene: NA; V gene: TRBV9; clone size: NA; CDR3 protein: CASSPTAGSSYEQYF; CDR3 DNA: TGTGCCAGCAGCCCCACCGCAGGATCCTCCTACGAGCAGTACTTC
J gene: TRBJ2-2; D gene: NA; V gene: TRBV5-1; clone size: NA; CDR3 protein: CASSLDIGRNTGELFF; CDR3 DNA: TGCGCCAGCAGCTTGGATATAGGGCGCAACACCGGGGAGCTGTTTTTT
J gene: TRBJ1-1; D gene: TRBD1; V gene: TRBV27; clone size: NA; CDR3 protein: CASRDFRDRREAFF; CDR3 DNA: TGTGCCAGCAGAGATTTCCGGGACAGGCGAGAAGCTTTCTTT
J gene: TRBJ2-1; D gene: NA; V gene: TRBV5-1; clone size: NA; CDR3 protein: CASSERPENEQFF; CDR3 DNA: TGCGCCAGCAGCGAGAGACCCGAGAATGAGCAGTTCTTC
J gene: TRBJ1-1; D gene: TRBD1; V gene: TRBV6-6; clone size: NA; CDR3 protein: CASSHRGQMNTEAFF; CDR3 DNA: TGTGCCAGCAGTCATAGGGGACAGATGAACACTGAAGCTTTCTTT
J gene: TRBJ1-2; D gene: TRBD1; V gene: TRBV7-7; clone size: NA; CDR3 protein: CASSLGTASSYGYTF; CDR3 DNA: TGTGCCAGCAGCCTCGGGACAGCCTCTAGCTATGGCTACACCTTC
J gene: TRBJ2-5; D gene: NA; V gene: TRBV18; clone size: NA; CDR3 protein: CASSMGHPQETQYF; CDR3 DNA: TGTGCCAGCTCAATGGGACACCCCCAAGAGACCCAGTACTTC
J gene: TRBJ2-1; D gene: NA; V gene: TRBV5-5; clone size: NA; CDR3 protein: CASRSRSELGEQFF; CDR3 DNA: TGTGCCAGCAGATCAAGATCCGAATTGGGTGAGCAGTTCTTC
J gene: TRBJ2-3; D gene: TRBD2; V gene: TRBV6-5; clone size: NA; CDR3 protein: CASTVAGRTDTQYF; CDR3 DNA: TGTGCCAGCACCGTAGCGGGACGCACAGATACGCAGTATTTT
J gene: TRBJ1-5; D gene: NA; V gene: TRBV10-3; clone size: NA; CDR3 protein: CAISENDGLGNQPQHF; CDR3 DNA: TGTGCCATCAGTGAAAATGATGGACTCGGGAATCAGCCCCAGCATTTT
J gene: TRBJ2-3; D gene: NA; V gene: TRBV15; clone size: NA; CDR3 protein: CATSRVITDTQYF; CDR3 DNA: TGTGCCACCAGCAGAGTTATCACAGATACGCAGTATTTT
J gene: TRBJ1-1; D gene: NA; V gene: TRBV27; clone size: NA; CDR3 protein: CASTEGPWRSTSTEAFF; CDR3 DNA: TGTGCCAGCACCGAAGGCCCTTGGCGGTCGACTTCCACTGAAGCTTTCTTT
J gene: TRBJ2-2; D gene: TRBD2; V gene: TRBV15; clone size: NA; CDR3 protein: CATSNPLTSGSSGELFF; CDR3 DNA: TGTGCCACCAGCAATCCTTTGACTAGCGGGAGTTCCGGGGAGCTGTTTTTT
J gene: TRBJ2-1; D gene: NA; V gene: TRBV5-4; clone size: NA; CDR3 protein: CASSPGAASYNEQFF; CDR3 DNA: TGTGCCAGCAGCCCAGGGGCCGCGTCCTACAATGAGCAGTTCTTC
J gene: TRBJ1-3; D gene: NA; V gene: TRBV6-5; clone size: NA; CDR3 protein: CASGGGISGNTIYF; CDR3 DNA: TGTGCCAGCGGAGGGGGTATCTCTGGAAACACCATATATTTT
J gene: TRBJ1-6; D gene: NA; V gene: TRBV6-1; clone size: NA; CDR3 protein: CASSDGGGNKSPLHF; CDR3 DNA: TGTGCCAGCAGTGACGGGGGTGGTAATAAATCACCCCTCCACTTT
J gene: TRBJ2-5; D gene: TRBD1; V gene: TRBV6-4; clone size: NA; CDR3 protein: CASSPTRTGVVPETQYF; CDR3 DNA: TGTGCCAGCAGTCCGACGAGGACAGGGGTGGTTCCGGAGACCCAGTACTTC
J gene: TRBJ1-2; D gene: NA; V gene: TRBV6-5; clone size: NA; CDR3 protein: CASRSPNYGYTF; CDR3 DNA: TGTGCCAGCAGATCGCCTAACTATGGCTACACCTTC
J gene: TRBJ2-7; D gene: TRBD2; V gene: TRBV4-3; clone size: many; CDR3 protein: CASSQGISWREDPSYEQYF; CDR3 DNA: TGCGCCAGCAGCCAAGGGATCTCATGGCGGGAGGATCCAAGCTACGAGCAGTACTTC
J gene: TRBJ1-3; D gene: NA; V gene: TRBV9; clone size: NA; CDR3 protein: CASSPFEGGGNTIYF; CDR3 DNA: TGTGCCAGCAGTCCTTTCGAGGGCGGAGGAAACACCATATATTTT
J gene: TRBJ2-7; D gene: NA; V gene: TRBV11-2; clone size: NA; CDR3 protein: CASSPRGEAYEQYF; CDR3 DNA: TGTGCCAGCAGCCCAAGGGGAGAGGCATACGAGCAGTACTTC
J gene: TRBJ1-1; D gene: NA; V gene: TRBV30; clone size: NA; CDR3 protein: CAWSVQGLVFGEAFF; CDR3 DNA: TGTGCCTGGAGTGTACAAGGGCTGGTTTTTGGTGAAGCTTTCTTT
J gene: TRBJ2-5; D gene: NA; V gene: TRBV28; clone size: NA; CDR3 protein: CASGPPGMETQYF; CDR3 DNA: TGTGCCAGCGGACCCCCGGGGATGGAGACCCAGTACTTC
J gene: TRBJ2-7; D gene: NA; V gene: TRBV11-2; clone size: NA; CDR3 protein: CASSLVTVSYEQYF; CDR3 DNA: TGTGCCAGCAGCTTAGTGACGGTATCCTACGAGCAGTACTTC
J gene: TRBJ1-2; D gene: NA; V gene: TRBV2; clone size: few; CDR3 protein: CATKKRAVRRNNYGYTF; CDR3 DNA: TGTGCCACCAAAAAAAGGGCCGTTCGACGGAACAACTATGGCTACACCTTC
J gene: TRBJ1-5; D gene: NA; V gene: TRBV2; clone size: once; CDR3 protein: CASTFTGKNQPQHF; CDR3 DNA: TGTGCCAGCACTTTTACAGGGAAGAACCAGCCCCAGCATTTT
J gene: TRBJ2-3; D gene: TRBD2; V gene: TRBV10-3; clone size: few; CDR3 protein: CAIRGEGKDTQYF; CDR3 DNA: TGTGCCATCAGGGGGGAGGGAAAAGATACGCAGTATTTT
J gene: TRBJ2-1; D gene: NA; V gene: TRBV7-8; clone size: NA; CDR3 protein: CASSLARLINLGLAHDNEQFF; CDR3 DNA: TGTGCCAGCAGCTTAGCGCGGCTAATTAACCTTGGGCTAGCACACGACAATGAGCAGTTCTTC
J gene: TRBJ2-5; D gene: NA; V gene: TRBV7-7; clone size: NA; CDR3 protein: CASSPIPQETQYF; CDR3 DNA: TGTGCTAGCAGCCCAATCCCTCAAGAGACCCAGTACTTC
J gene: TRBJ2-3; D gene: NA; V gene: TRBV2; clone size: NA; CDR3 protein: CASWKGGPDTQYF; CDR3 DNA: TGTGCGAGCTGGAAGGGGGGCCCAGATACGCAGTATTTT
J gene: TRBJ2-5; D gene: NA; V gene: TRBV11-1; clone size: NA; CDR3 protein: CASSPKTGVRETQYF; CDR3 DNA: TGTGCCAGCAGCCCAAAAACGGGGGTTCGAGAGACCCAGTACTTC
J gene: TRBJ2-7; D gene: NA; V gene: TRBV2; clone size: NA; CDR3 protein: CASSGQTSSYEQYF; CDR3 DNA: TGTGCCAGCAGTGGACAGACCAGCTCCTACGAGCAGTACTTC
J gene: TRBJ2-7; D gene: NA; V gene: TRBV6-6; clone size: NA; CDR3 protein: CASSLPSGRSYEQYF; CDR3 DNA: TGTGCCAGCAGTCTACCCTCGGGACGGTCATACGAGCAGTACTTC
J gene: TRBJ2-1; D gene: NA; V gene: TRBV19; clone size: NA; CDR3 protein: CASSISGANNEQFF; CDR3 DNA: TGTGCCAGTAGTATCTCAGGGGCGAACAATGAGCAGTTCTTC
J gene: TRBJ1-2; D gene: NA; V gene: TRBV5-6; clone size: NA; CDR3 protein: CASSLSWTTGYTF; CDR3 DNA: TGTGCCAGCAGCCTATCGTGGACGACAGGCTACACCTTC
J gene: TRBJ2-7; D gene: TRBD1; V gene: TRBV9; clone size: NA; CDR3 protein: CASSPAGTDTYEQYF; CDR3 DNA: TGTGCCAGCAGCCCCGCCGGGACAGACACCTACGAGCAGTACTTC
J gene: TRBJ2-2; D gene: TRBD2; V gene: TRBV9; clone size: once; CDR3 protein: CASSVASGRLTGELFF; CDR3 DNA: TGTGCCAGCAGCGTAGCTAGCGGGAGGCTCACCGGGGAGCTGTTTTTT